These 14 T cell receptor beta chains share one sample of origin, sequenced in a study of T cell repertoires in cytomegalovirus infection. TCRdb ran MiXCR on the reads and lists one entry per CDR3 protein. Of hundreds of thousands of distinct CDR3 sequences in the sample, about 24% were seen once. The material sequenced was CD8+ T cells from PBMCs. The receptor source for this set is a human donor in good health (CMV status not recorded). Some clones in this sample may be carry-over from other donors' samples.

This clonotype was found a few times. This chain links TRBV28 with TRBJ1-1, with 8 bases fitting TRBD1. This CDR3 has 16 residues. Trimming removed 6 bases from V and 5 bases from J; junction bases left unmatched: 14. The V gene's germline CDR1 is MDHEN and CDR2 SYDVKM. For the CDR3, the DNA is TGTGCCAGCAGCTCCGTCTGGACAGGGAGAGAAACTGAAGCTTTCTTT. Its protein is CASSSVWTGRETEAFF.

As to this clonotype: A much bigger clone sits one base away, suggesting this may be a read error. The chain uses TRBV7-9 and TRBJ1-5; 7 bases line up with TRBD1. This CDR3 has 14 residues. Germline-derived CDR1 and CDR2 are SEHNR and FQNEAQ (reference sequence). The CDR3 spells CACSSRQGDQPQHF. Here the CDR3 DNA reads TGTGCCTGCAGCTCCAGACAGGGCGATCAGCCCCAGCATTTT. Supplemented by reference TRBV7-9 and TRBJ1-5, the full variable domain reads DTGVSQNPRHKITKRGQNVTFRCDPISEHNRLYWYRQTLGQGPEFLTYFQNEAQLEKSRLLSDRFSAERPKGSFSTLEIQRTEQGDSAMYLCACSSRQGDQPQHFGDGTRLSIL.

This clonotype was counted a single time. The chain links TRBV27 to TRBJ2-1; the D gene is possibly TRBD2 (7 bases). The germline V gene encodes CDR1 MNHEY and CDR2 SMNVEV (reference sequence). Trimming pared 3 bases from V and 2 bases from J, leaving 11 bases between. This CDR3 has 15 residues. Here the CDR3 DNA reads TGTGCCAGCAGTTTGGCGGGGGACACCTACAATGAGCAGTTCTTC. Translating gives CASSLAGDTYNEQFF.

This clonotype was detected only a few times. The V and J genes are TRBV6-2 or TRBV6-3 and TRBJ2-3; unclear D gene. This CDR3 contains 12 residues. Germline V lookup: CDR1 MNHEY, CDR2 SVGEGT. The V end was cut by 2 bases, the J end by 10 bases, with 10 bases between. The DNA for the CDR3 is TGTGCCAGCAGTTACGAGACGTTGGCGCAGTATTTT. Translated: CASSYETLAQYF.

This chain joins TRBV29-1 and TRBJ2-1; TRBD2 aligns across 7 bases. Per the germline V gene, CDR1 is SQVTM and CDR2 is ANQGSEA. The CDR3 covers 13 residues. Unmatched junction bases numbered 6, after V lost 7 bases and J lost 3 bases. The CDR3 is CSEVGGSYNEQFF. CDR3 nucleotides: TGCAGCGAGGTCGGGGGGAGCTACAATGAGCAGTTCTTC.

There are a few counts of this clonotype. The chain carries TRBV24-1 and TRBJ2-7; D is perhaps TRBD1 (6 bases). The germline V gene encodes CDR1 KGHDR and CDR2 SFDVKD. The CDR3 covers 14 residues. V lost 9 bases to trimming and J lost 2 bases, with 16 bases between them. The CDR3 DNA sequence: TGTGCCACCGCCCTCCGGACAGCCCCCTACGAGCAGTACTTC. Amino acid sequence: CATALRTAPYEQYF.

The sample holds many counts of this clonotype. The V call is TRBV25-1, the J call TRBJ1-3; possible D gene TRBD1, 5 bases. CDR3 size: 19 residues. In germline, CDR1 is MGHDK, CDR2 SYGVNS. Trimming removed 0 bases at V and 1 base at J, with 19 bases between. In DNA form, the CDR3 reads TGTGCCAGCAGTGAATATAATAATCCGGGTCAGGGATCTGGAAACACCATATATTTT. This codes for CASSEYNNPGQGSGNTIYF.

This clonotype has only a few counts. The CDR3 region has the DNA TGTGCCAGCAGTACCGGGACAGATTTTATCCTCTATGGCTACACCTTC. It encodes CASSTGTDFILYGYTF. The chain couples TRBV2 to TRBJ1-2; 7 bases align to TRBD1. CDR1 and CDR2 (germline): SNHLY, FYNNEI. The CDR3 is 16 residues long. J lost 4 bases, V lost 5 bases, and 13 bases had no gene match.

About this clonotype: A much larger clone lies a single base off, so this may be a read error. This sequence joins TRBV12-3 or TRBV12-4 and TRBJ1-1; D call uncertain. The CDR3 loop spans 12 amino acids. V was clipped by 8 bases and J by 7 bases, with 14 bases between them. The CDR3 coding sequence is TGTGCCAGCTCCACCGACACTCTTGAAGCTTTCTTT. It yields the protein CASSTDTLEAFF.

This sequence joins TRBV7-8 and TRBJ1-1, with D unresolved. The V end lost 2 bases, the J end lost 4 bases, and 11 bases lay between the germline ends. This CDR3 contains 14 residues. Looked up from germline, CDR1 is SGHVS and CDR2 is FQNEAQ. The CDR3 spells CASSLSGWGTEAFF. The CDR3 DNA reads TGTGCCAGCAGCTTAAGCGGGTGGGGCACTGAAGCTTTCTTT.

The table lists this clonotype with a few counts. This chain uses TRBV5-5 with TRBJ1-1; D is undetermined. Germline lookup yields CDR1 SGHKS and CDR2 YYEKEE (reference sequence). Trimming took 3 bases from V and 5 from J, leaving 11 bases between them. The CDR3 consists of 13 residues. The CDR3 sequence: CASSWGDGTEAFF. The CDR3 DNA is TGTGCCAGCAGCTGGGGAGATGGGACTGAAGCTTTCTTT.

This clonotype was seen more than once but under ten times. The CDR3 region has the DNA TGTGCCAGCAGCTCGTCGACTAGCGGGGGAGGGGGTGAGCAGTTCTTC. Its protein product is CASSSSTSGGGGEQFF. The chain recombines TRBV7-9 with TRBJ2-1; 12 bases are shared with TRBD2. The CDR3 consists of 16 residues. J was trimmed by 9 bases and V by 4 bases; bases with no gene match: 10. Germline V gene data show CDR1 as SEHNR and CDR2 as FQNEAQ (reference sequence).

The sample holds a few counts of this clonotype. This sequence joins TRBV29-1 and TRBJ1-1, with 7 positions matching TRBD1. The V gene's germline CDR1 is SQVTM and CDR2 ANQGSEA. The CDR3 has 13 residues. The V segment lost 5 bases and the J segment 4 bases; nucleotides outside the gene matches: 7. This CDR3 is CSVSQGGSTEAFF. The CDR3 coding sequence is TGCAGCGTTTCGCAGGGGGGGTCCACTGAAGCTTTCTTT. Variable domain in full (rest from reference TRBV29-1 and TRBJ1-1): SAVISQKPSRDICQRGTSLTIQCQVDSQVTMMFWYRQQPGQSLTLIATANQGSEATYESGFVIDKFPISRPNLTFSTLTVSNMSPEDSSIYLCSVSQGGSTEAFFGQGTRLTVV.

The chain is built from TRBV6-6 and TRBJ2-7, with 7 bases identical to TRBD1. Losses at the gene ends were 0 bases for V and 4 bases for J; bases not matched to a gene: 6. The CDR3 extends over 15 amino acids. The germline CDR1 and CDR2 sequences are MNHNY and SVGAGI (reference sequence). Here the CDR3 DNA reads TGTGCCAGCAGTTACTCGGGACAGAGAGAATACGAGCAGTACGTC. Its protein product is CASSYSGQREYEQYV.